Following are 19 T cell receptor beta chains from one sample sequenced in a study of CD8 T cells in Susac syndrome. With random hexamers, reverse transcription was performed on about 0.5 to 1 ug of RNA. Each CDR3 protein gets one entry after TCRdb re-called the immunoSEQ multiplex PCR reads with MiXCR. Of about 190,000 distinct CDR3 sequences in the sample, over 90% were seen once. The sequenced sample was CD8+ T cells from PBMCs. The origin of the receptors is a human donor with Susac syndrome.

This clonotype occurred a few times. This chain uses TRBV3-1 with TRBJ1-2, with D perhaps TRBD1 (5 bases). This CDR3 has 13 amino acids. The V gene lost 4 bases and the J gene lost 2 bases, with 8 bases spanning the gap. Germline CDR1 reads LGHDT; CDR2 reads YNNKEL (reference sequence). In DNA form, the CDR3 reads TGTGCCAGCAGCCCGACAGAGAACTATGGCTACACCTTC. This gives the protein CASSPTENYGYTF.

This chain joins TRBV12-3 or TRBV12-4 and TRBJ2-7; weak D call: TRBD1 (6 bases). V shed 6 bases and J shed 5 bases, with 11 bases lying between them. CDR3 length: 12 residues. The CDR3, as DNA: TGTGCCAGCAGCCTAACAGGGCACGAGCAGTACTTC. It specifies CASSLTGHEQYF.

Here the CDR3 reads CASRTGLAGGYEQFF. The CDR3 DNA reads as TGTGCCAGCAGAACAGGTCTAGCGGGTGGCTATGAGCAGTTCTTC. V is TRBV28 and J is TRBJ2-1; TRBD2 matches at 8 bases. The CDR3 totals 15 residues. Per germline, CDR1 MDHEN and CDR2 SYDVKM. With 6 bases clipped from V and 8 bases from J, the junction kept 12 bases outside the gene matches.

V gene TRBV20-1 combines with J gene TRBJ2-7; 10 bases align to TRBD2. The V segment lost 0 bases and the J segment 2 bases; nucleotides outside the gene matches: 10. The CDR3 sequence is 17 residues long. The germline V gene has CDR1 DFQATT and CDR2 SNEGSKA (reference sequence). The DNA of the CDR3 is TGCAGTGCTAGAGAGAACGATCTAGCGGGAGAGGCCTACGAGCAGTACTTC. Protein product: CSARENDLAGEAYEQYF.

The chain joins TRBV5-8 to TRBJ2-5, with a tentative D call TRBD2 (5 bases). V gave up 5 bases and J gave up 4 bases, with 15 bases separating them. Germline V gene sequence: CDR1 SGHTS, CDR2 YDEGEE. This CDR3 is 14 amino acids long. CDR3 coding DNA: TGTGCCAGCAGTTATACTCCAGGAGGAGAGACCCAGTACTTC. This codes for CASSYTPGGETQYF.

This chain links TRBV6-5 with TRBJ1-2, with 9 bases fitting TRBD1. Unmatched junction bases numbered 6, after V lost 0 bases and J lost 4 bases. The CDR3 extends over 16 amino acids. The germline V gene has CDR1 MNHEY and CDR2 SVGAGI. The CDR3 region is CASSYSAGQGSYGYTF. CDR3 bases: TGTGCCAGCAGTTACTCGGCGGGACAGGGTTCCTATGGCTACACCTTC.

The chain links TRBV19 to TRBJ2-2; D uncertain. This CDR3 is built from 14 residues. V was trimmed by 3 bases and J by 2 bases, leaving 7 bases between them. Germline CDR1 LNHDA, CDR2 SQIVND (reference sequence). CDR3 sequence reads: CASSIWANTGELFF. CDR3 nucleotide sequence: TGTGCCAGTAGTATCTGGGCTAACACCGGGGAGCTGTTTTTT.

This chain uses TRBV11-2 with TRBJ2-4; the match to TRBD1 covers 7 bases. Per germline, CDR1 SGHAT and CDR2 FQNNGV. V lost 3 bases and J lost 8; bases outside the gene matches: 10. There are 15 residues in the CDR3. The DNA of the CDR3 is TGTGCCAGCAGCTTCTTCGGGACAGTCCTCGACATTCAGTACTTC. Protein product: CASSFFGTVLDIQYF.

This clonotype was detected only once. The genes are TRBV29-1 and TRBJ1-2, with 9 bases matching TRBD1. After removal of 5 bases from V and 4 bases from J, the junction contained 17 bases not matched to a gene. The CDR3 sequence is 17 residues long. The germline CDR1 and CDR2 sequences are SQVTM and ANQGSEA. The CDR3 coding sequence is TGCAGCGTTAATTTTCTTACAGGGGGCGAAATTGCCTATGGCTACACCTTC. This codes for CSVNFLTGGEIAYGYTF.

The V call is TRBV11-2, the J call TRBJ2-1; D gene unclear. CDR1 is SGHAT, CDR2 FQNNGV, per germline. The length of the CDR3 is 12 residues. Trimming shortened V by 4 bases and J by 8 bases, and 9 bases separated the two germline ends. The CDR3 reads CASSSAGDEQFF. The CDR3 DNA reads as TGTGCCAGCAGCTCCGCTGGCGATGAGCAGTTCTTC.

The V and J genes are TRBV20-1 and TRBJ2-4; 9 nucleotides align to TRBD1. V shed 3 bases and J 0 bases; nucleotides not matched to a gene: 9. The CDR3 has 17 amino acids. From germline, CDR1 is DFQATT and CDR2 SNEGSKA (reference sequence). The CDR3 sequence: CSARDRDRAIAKNIQYF. CDR3 nucleotide sequence: TGCAGTGCTAGGGACCGGGACAGGGCAATAGCCAAAAACATTCAGTACTTC.

J is TRBJ1-1 and V is TRBV27; D gene unclear. The CDR3 spans 16 residues. V dropped 1 base and J dropped 5 bases, with 17 bases sitting between them. The germline CDR1 and CDR2 sequences are MNHEY and SMNVEV (reference sequence). CDR3 bases: TGTGCCAGCAGTTTATATTTGGTATTGTCGTGGACTGAAGCTTTCTTT. Translating gives CASSLYLVLSWTEAFF.

The chain carries TRBV12-3 or TRBV12-4 and TRBJ2-5, with D perhaps TRBD2 (6 bases). V lost 8 bases to trimming and J lost 5 bases, with 12 bases between them. The CDR3 contains 12 residues. CDR3 in DNA: TGTGCCAGCCGGCGGGGCGCGGAGACCCAGTACTTC. It codes for CASRRGAETQYF.

The chain has TRBV30 and TRBJ2-1; the match to TRBD2 covers 10 bases. The germline gives CDR1 GTSNPN, CDR2 SVGIG (reference sequence). The CDR3 is 13 residues long. With V trimmed by 8 bases and J by 10 bases, 11 bases remained unmatched. CDR3 sequence reads: CARSSGGSYEQFF. DNA of the CDR3: TGTGCCCGGTCTAGCGGGGGTTCGTACGAGCAGTTCTTC.

This clonotype has more than one count but fewer than ten. The chain joins TRBV30 to TRBJ2-7, with 10 bases that match TRBD2. The CDR3 covers 13 residues. Looked up from germline, CDR1 is GTSNPN and CDR2 is SVGIG (reference sequence). V lost 5 bases and J lost 1; bases outside the gene matches: 2. The DNA of the CDR3 is TGTGCCTGGGGGGGACTAGCGTCCTACGAGCAGTACTTC. Its translation: CAWGGLASYEQYF.

The chain employs TRBV5-4 and TRBJ2-4; D gene ambiguous. Per the germline V gene, CDR1 is SGHNT and CDR2 is YYREEE (reference sequence). The CDR3 runs to 13 residues. V lost 1 base and J 7 bases, leaving 9 bases between the germline ends. The CDR3 DNA sequence: TGTGCCAGCAGCTTGCCCCCGACGAACATTCAGTACTTC. Protein sequence: CASSLPPTNIQYF.

The CDR3 coding sequence is TGTGCCAGCAGAGACCGGGACAGGGGACTAGGCGGGGAGCTGTTTTTT. Protein sequence: CASRDRDRGLGGELFF. The rearrangement joins TRBV6-1 to TRBJ2-2; 10 nucleotides match TRBD1. The CDR3 length is 16 residues. CDR1 is MNHNS, CDR2 SASEGT, per germline. V was pared by 6 bases and J by 7 bases, with 11 bases of the junction left unmatched.

The chain recombines TRBV7-2 with TRBJ2-2; 8 bases match TRBD1. J gave up 2 bases and V 5 bases, and 10 bases lay outside the gene matches. The V gene's germline CDR1 is SGHTA and CDR2 FQGNSA. The CDR3 loop spans 17 amino acids. Here the CDR3 DNA reads TGTGCCAGCAGCACTGGACAGGGACTGTTTAACACCGGGGAGCTGTTTTTT. Translated, it gives CASSTGQGLFNTGELFF.

This clonotype has just one count. The gene calls are TRBV6-4 and TRBJ2-1, with 11 bases that match TRBD2. Trimming took 0 bases from V and 7 from J; bases not matched to a gene: 2. The V gene's germline CDR1 is MRHNA and CDR2 SNTAGT. This CDR3 contains 15 residues. CDR3 loop: CASSDSGTSGNEQFF. CDR3 DNA: TGTGCCAGCAGTGACTCGGGGACTAGCGGTAATGAGCAGTTCTTC.